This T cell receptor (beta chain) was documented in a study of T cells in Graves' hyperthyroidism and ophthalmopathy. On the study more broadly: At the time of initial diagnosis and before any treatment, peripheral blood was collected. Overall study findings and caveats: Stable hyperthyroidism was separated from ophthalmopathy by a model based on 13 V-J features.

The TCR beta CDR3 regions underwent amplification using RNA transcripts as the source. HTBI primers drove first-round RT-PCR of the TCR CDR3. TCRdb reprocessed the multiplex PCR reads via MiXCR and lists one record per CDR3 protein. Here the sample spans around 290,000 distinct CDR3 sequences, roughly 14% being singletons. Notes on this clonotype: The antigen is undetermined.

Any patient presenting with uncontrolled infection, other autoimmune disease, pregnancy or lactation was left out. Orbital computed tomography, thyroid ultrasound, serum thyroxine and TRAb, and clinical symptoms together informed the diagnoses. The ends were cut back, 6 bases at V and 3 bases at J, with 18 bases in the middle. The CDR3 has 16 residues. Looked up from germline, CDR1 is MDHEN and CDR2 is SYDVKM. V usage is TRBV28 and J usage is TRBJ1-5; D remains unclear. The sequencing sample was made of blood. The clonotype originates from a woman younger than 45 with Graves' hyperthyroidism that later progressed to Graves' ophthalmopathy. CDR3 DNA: TGTGCCAGCAGCCAAGGGTTGGGGTCCTTCAATCAGCCCCAGCATTTT. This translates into CASSQGLGSFNQPQHF.